The 4 T cell receptor beta chains below were found in one sample sequenced in a study of STAT5B mutations in CD4+ large granular lymphocyte leukemia. TCRdb's table, derived via immunoSEQ multiplex PCR, lists solely in-frame clones and lacks some. Of about 40,000 clones listed, approximately 84% are singletons. Sequenced sample: CD4+ T cells from blood buffy coats. Receptors originate from a human donor in good health.

The chain employs TRBV11-2 and TRBJ2-4; 10 bases align to TRBD2. CDR1 and CDR2 (germline): SGHAT, FQNNGV. V shed 3 bases, J shed 6 bases, and the junction held 5 bases outside the gene matches. The CDR3 has 15 residues. In DNA form, the CDR3 reads TGTGCCAGCAGCTTGAATTTAGCGGGGGGAAACATTCAGTACTTC. Encoded protein: CASSLNLAGGNIQYF.

The gene calls are TRBV7-9 and TRBJ1-2, with D maybe TRBD1 (5 bases). CDR3 length equals 15 residues. The V end lost 5 bases, the J end lost 8 bases, and 21 bases lay between the germline ends. Germline V gives CDR1 SEHNR, CDR2 FQNEAQ (reference sequence). This CDR3 is CASSPPGTGRGGYTF. The CDR3 region has the DNA TGTGCCAGCAGCCCTCCCGGGACGGGGCGGGGGGGCTACACCTTC.

The J gene is TRBJ2-7, the V gene TRBV18, with 8 bases fitting TRBD1. Germline CDR1 and CDR2: KGHSH and LQKENI. Trimming took 5 bases from V and 2 from J; bases not matched to a gene: 5. This CDR3 comprises 14 residues. The CDR3 reads CASSSRTGPYEQYF. The CDR3, as DNA: TGTGCCAGCTCAAGTCGGACAGGGCCCTACGAGCAGTACTTC.

The chain joins TRBV7-2 to TRBJ2-7; 11 positions agree with TRBD1. There are 14 residues in the CDR3. Per the germline V gene, CDR1 is SGHTA and CDR2 is FQGNSA. Trimming took 4 bases from V and 4 from J; bases not matched to a gene: 3. CDR3 DNA: TGTGCCAGCAGCTGGACAGGGGGCAAATACGAGCAGTACTTC. Protein product: CASSWTGGKYEQYF.